One sample yielded the 19 T cell receptor beta chains listed below, sequenced in a study of blood T cell repertoires in COVID-19 (dated by TCRdb to 2019 to 2021). The library was generated by the immunoSEQ multiplex PCR assay. Held by TCRdb, this immuneACCESS table contains in-frame sequences only and omits some clones. Under half of the omission traces to an unresolved V gene where checked; the cause of the rest is unknown. This sample holds approximately 150,000 clones; 85% to 90% were observed only once. Clones ranked in the top ten supply 13% of the sample. Sequenced sample: peripheral blood. The receptors come from a man between 18 and 29 years old with COVID-19, enrolled during active disease.

The chain joins TRBV4-1 to TRBJ2-1; the D is unclear. The CDR3 consists of 14 residues. CDR1 and CDR2 (germline): MGHRA, YSYEKL. Trimming took off 1 base at V and 3 bases at J, with 7 bases between the two ends. The CDR3 nucleotides are TGCGCCAGCAGCCAAGTCGCTAGCTACAATGAGCAGTTCTTC. Translating it yields CASSQVASYNEQFF.

This clone occurred once. This chain links TRBV11-2 with TRBJ1-1, with TRBD1 as a possible D gene (6 bases). The V and J ends lost 3 bases and 4 bases respectively, with 12 bases between them. This CDR3 is built from 14 residues. The germline gives CDR1 SGHAT, CDR2 FQNNGV. The CDR3 sequence: CASSLDRPGTEAFF. CDR3 coding DNA: TGTGCCAGCAGCTTGGACAGACCGGGCACTGAAGCTTTCTTT.

V is TRBV21-1 and J is TRBJ1-3; the DNA was not compared with TRBD1, the D call given in the table. TRBV21-1 is a documented pseudogene. The length of the CDR3 is 14 residues. CDR3 sequence reads: CASNPQGEGNTIYF. CDR3 in DNA: TGTGCCAGCAACCCACAGGGGGAAGGAAACACCATATATTTT.

The chain is built from TRBV6-5 and TRBJ1-1, with D tentatively TRBD1 (5 bases). Germline CDR1 MNHEY, CDR2 SVGAGI. Trimming removed 10 bases at V and 2 bases at J, with 11 bases between. This CDR3 has 12 residues. CDR3 DNA sequence: TGTGCCATTCGAACAGGTAACACTGAAGCTTTCTTT. Translating gives CAIRTGNTEAFF.

The chain has TRBV28 and TRBJ2-7, with D uncertain. The germline gives CDR1 MDHEN, CDR2 SYDVKM. V lost 2 bases to trimming and J lost 3 bases, with 8 bases between them. The CDR3 sequence is 13 residues long. The CDR3: CASSLTVRYEQYF. The DNA for the CDR3 is TGTGCCAGCAGTTTAACAGTCCGCTACGAGCAGTACTTC. Drawing the rest from reference TRBV28 and TRBJ2-7, the complete variable domain is DVKVTQSSRYLVKRTGEKVFLECVQDMDHENMFWYRQDPGLGLRLIYFSYDVKMKEKGDIPEGYSVSREKKERFSLILESASTNQTSMYLCASSLTVRYEQYFGPGTRLTVT.

The J gene is TRBJ2-1, the V gene TRBV24-1, with 11 positions matching TRBD2. The CDR3 runs to 13 residues. Trimming took 10 bases from V and 6 from J; bases not matched to a gene: 4. Germline V lookup: CDR1 KGHDR, CDR2 SFDVKD. CDR3 sequence (DNA): TGTGCCACGAGGGGACTAGCGGCCAATGAGCAGTTCTTC. Its translation: CATRGLAANEQFF.

The chain is built from TRBV28 and TRBJ2-1, with TRBD2 matching 10 bases. J lost 5 bases, V lost 6 bases, and 7 bases had no gene match. Germline V gene data show CDR1 as MDHEN and CDR2 as SYDVKM. The CDR3 length is 15 residues. CDR3 in amino acids: CASRSAGTSDNEQFF. DNA of the CDR3: TGTGCCAGCAGATCTGCCGGGACTAGCGACAATGAGCAGTTCTTC.

This chain connects TRBV21-1 to TRBJ1-5; the table's TRBD1 call for D was not verified on the DNA. TRBV21-1 represents a pseudogene. CDR3 size: 20 residues. As DNA, the CDR3 is TGTGCCAGCAGCAAAGGAAGTTGTCGGACAGGGGGGTATAGCAATCAGCCCCAGCATTTT. Translation gives CASSKGSCRTGGYSNQPQHF.

The V call is TRBV30, the J call TRBJ2-7, with unresolved D. The V gene's germline CDR1 is GTSNPN and CDR2 SVGIG (reference sequence). CDR3 length equals 12 residues. With 2 bases removed from V and 1 base from J, the gap between germline ends came to 6 bases. The CDR3 region is CAWSLESYEQYF. The DNA of the CDR3 is TGTGCCTGGAGTCTGGAGTCCTACGAGCAGTACTTC.

The rearrangement uses TRBV2 and TRBJ2-7; the D is unclear. In germline, CDR1 is SNHLY, CDR2 FYNNEI. Trimming pared 2 bases from V and 2 bases from J, leaving 10 bases between. The CDR3 sequence is 14 residues long. In DNA form, the CDR3 reads TGTGCCAGCAGTGAATTTGAGAGGACCTACGAGCAGTACTTC. As protein: CASSEFERTYEQYF.

This chain uses TRBV2 with TRBJ2-1, with no clear D. V was pared by 2 bases and J by 0 bases, with 11 bases between. Germline values: CDR1 SNHLY, CDR2 FYNNEI. The CDR3 has 16 residues. CDR3 residues: CASSEMRSTSYNEQFF. The CDR3 nucleotides read TGTGCCAGCAGTGAAATGCGGTCAACCTCCTACAATGAGCAGTTCTTC.

The chain recombines TRBV6-1 with TRBJ2-6; 7 positions match TRBD1. Germline V gives CDR1 MNHNS, CDR2 SASEGT. CDR3 length: 15 residues. The V gene end was trimmed by 2 bases and the J gene end by 2 bases; junction bases not matched to a gene: 0. The CDR3 sequence is CASSEQGAGANVLTF. DNA for the CDR3: TGTGCCAGCAGTGAACAGGGGGCTGGGGCCAACGTCCTGACTTTC.

The gene calls are TRBV27 and TRBJ2-7; D not certain. The CDR3 runs to 10 residues. Germline CDR1 reads MNHEY; CDR2 reads SMNVEV (reference sequence). V lost 8 bases and J lost 5, with 7 bases in between. The CDR3 sequence: CASSANEQYF. The CDR3 DNA reads TGTGCCAGCTCCGCTAACGAGCAGTACTTC.

The J gene is TRBJ2-1, the V gene TRBV28; the D gene is possibly TRBD2 (5 bases). Germline values: CDR1 MDHEN, CDR2 SYDVKM. The CDR3 consists of 14 residues. V lost 6 bases, J lost 5 bases, and 14 bases lay in between. CDR3 sequence (DNA): TGTGCCAGCAGCTCACTAGGGCCAAACAATGAGCAGTTCTTC. It codes for CASSSLGPNNEQFF.

The rearrangement uses TRBV11-2 and TRBJ2-1, with TRBD1 identical over 10 bases. Germline V gives CDR1 SGHAT, CDR2 FQNNGV. J lost 6 bases, V lost 5 bases, and 7 bases had no gene match. The CDR3 covers 15 residues. The CDR3 reads CASSPLRDRGNEQFF. CDR3 nucleotides: TGTGCCAGCAGCCCTCTCCGGGACAGGGGCAATGAGCAGTTCTTC. Using reference TRBV11-2 and TRBJ2-1 for the parts outside the CDR3, the full variable domain is EAGVAQSPRYKIIEKRQSVAFWCNPISGHATLYWYQQILGQGPKLLIQFQNNGVVDDSQLPKDRFSAERLKGVDSTLKIQPAKLEDSAVYLCASSPLRDRGNEQFFGPGTRLTVL.

The gene calls are TRBV9 and TRBJ1-1, with D unclear. Trimming removed 0 bases at V and 6 bases at J, with 21 bases between. The CDR3 length is 17 residues. Germline CDR1 is SGDLS and CDR2 is YYNGEE. The CDR3 spells CASSVDNSYPDKAEAFF. Written as DNA, the CDR3 is TGTGCCAGCAGCGTAGATAACAGCTATCCTGATAAGGCTGAAGCTTTCTTT.

This chain uses TRBV7-2 with TRBJ2-1; 7 bases match TRBD2. The CDR3 sequence is 14 residues long. Germline CDR1 is SGHTA and CDR2 is FQGNSA. The V gene end was trimmed by 5 bases and the J gene end by 9 bases; junction bases not matched to a gene: 10. CDR3 sequence: CASSPGGPVPEQFF. The CDR3 DNA is TGTGCCAGCAGCCCGGGAGGCCCGGTACCTGAGCAGTTCTTC.

A few counts support this clone. The chain uses TRBV11-3 and TRBJ2-2; 7 bases fit TRBD1. The CDR3 is 14 amino acids. Trimming took 5 bases from V and 4 from J; bases not matched to a gene: 4. The germline V gene encodes CDR1 SGHNT and CDR2 YENEEA. The CDR3 loop reads CASSLGTATGELFF. The DNA for the CDR3 is TGTGCCAGCAGCCTCGGGACAGCCACCGGGGAGCTGTTTTTT.

The count of this clone is one. The rearrangement joins TRBV27 to TRBJ2-7; TRBD1 agrees at 10 bases. The CDR3 consists of 15 residues. With V trimmed by 1 base and J by 3 bases, 3 bases remained unmatched. The germline V gene encodes CDR1 MNHEY and CDR2 SMNVEV (reference sequence). This CDR3 is CASSLFGTGVYEQYF. The CDR3 DNA reads as TGTGCCAGCAGTTTATTTGGGACAGGGGTCTACGAGCAGTACTTC.